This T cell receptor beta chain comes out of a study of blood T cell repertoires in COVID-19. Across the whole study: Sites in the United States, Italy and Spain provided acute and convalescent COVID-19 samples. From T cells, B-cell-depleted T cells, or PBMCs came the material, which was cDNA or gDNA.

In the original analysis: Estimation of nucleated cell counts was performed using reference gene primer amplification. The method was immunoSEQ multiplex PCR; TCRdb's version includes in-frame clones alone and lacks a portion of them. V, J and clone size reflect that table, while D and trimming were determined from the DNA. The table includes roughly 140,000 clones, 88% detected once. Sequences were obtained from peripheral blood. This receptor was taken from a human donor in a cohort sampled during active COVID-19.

Here the CDR3 DNA reads TGCGCCAGCAGCGTTACAGGGAGCTCCTATAATTCACCCCTCCACTTT. Translating it yields CASSVTGSSYNSPLHF. The chain joins TRBV4-1 to TRBJ1-6; TRBD1 might be the D (6 bases). Germline CDR1 MGHRA, CDR2 YSYEKL. V shed 5 bases and J shed 0 bases, with 11 bases lying between them. This CDR3 has 16 residues.